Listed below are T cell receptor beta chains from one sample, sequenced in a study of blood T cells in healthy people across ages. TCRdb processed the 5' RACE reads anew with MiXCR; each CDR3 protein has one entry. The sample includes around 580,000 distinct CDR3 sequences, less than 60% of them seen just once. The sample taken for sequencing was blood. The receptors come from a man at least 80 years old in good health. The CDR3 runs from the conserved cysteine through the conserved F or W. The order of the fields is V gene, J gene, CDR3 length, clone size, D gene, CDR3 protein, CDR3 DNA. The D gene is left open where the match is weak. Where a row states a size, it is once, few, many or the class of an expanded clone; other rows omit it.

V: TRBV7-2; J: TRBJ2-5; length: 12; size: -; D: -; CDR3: CASTPQRGEQYF; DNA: TGTGCCAGCACCCCCCAGCGTGGGGAGCAGTACTTC
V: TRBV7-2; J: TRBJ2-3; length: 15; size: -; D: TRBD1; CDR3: CASSGRDRVTDAQYF; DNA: TGTGCCAGCAGCGGCCGGGACAGGGTGACAGATGCGCAGTATTTT
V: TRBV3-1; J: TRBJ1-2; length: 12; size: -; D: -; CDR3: CASSLGDTGYTF; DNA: TGTGCCAGCAGCCTGGGGGACACTGGCTACACCTTC
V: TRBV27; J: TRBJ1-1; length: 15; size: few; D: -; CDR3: CASSLGVGILTEAFF; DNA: TGTGCCAGCAGTTTAGGCGTGGGAATTTTGACTGAAGCTTTCTTT
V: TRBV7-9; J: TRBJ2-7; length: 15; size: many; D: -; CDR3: CASVRDTLSFYEQYF; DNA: TGTGCCAGCGTCCGGGACACCTTATCCTTCTACGAGCAGTACTTC
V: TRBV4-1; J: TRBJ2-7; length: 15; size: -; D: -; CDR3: CASSQDRTKPYEQYF; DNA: TGCGCCAGCAGCCAAGATAGGACTAAACCTTACGAGCAGTACTTC
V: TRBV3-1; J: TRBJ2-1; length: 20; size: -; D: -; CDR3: CASSQDRPARPDNSNNEQFF; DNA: TGTGCCAGCAGCCAAGATCGGCCAGCGCGTCCCGACAACTCAAACAATGAGCAGTTCTTC
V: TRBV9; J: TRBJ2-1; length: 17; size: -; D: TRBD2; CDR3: CASSGTSGRESYNEQFF; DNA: TGTGCCAGCAGCGGGACTAGCGGGAGGGAGTCCTACAATGAGCAGTTCTTC
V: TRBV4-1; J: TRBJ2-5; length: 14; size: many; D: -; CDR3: CASSQDPSRETQYF; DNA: TGCGCCAGCAGCCAAGATCCCTCGCGGGAGACCCAGTACTTC
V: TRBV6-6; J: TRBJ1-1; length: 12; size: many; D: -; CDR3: CASTLRNTEAFF; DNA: TGTGCCAGCACCCTCCGGAACACTGAAGCTTTCTTT
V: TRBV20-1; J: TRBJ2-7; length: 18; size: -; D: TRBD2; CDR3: CSARDLGTSGQIPYEQYF; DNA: TGCAGTGCTAGAGATTTGGGGACTAGCGGCCAAATACCCTACGAGCAGTACTTC